Here is one T cell receptor (beta chain) with its context. The target antigen is unknown. The record originates from a study of response to subunit inactivated influenza vaccine. V was cut by 11 bases and J by 2 bases, with 13 bases left in between. The CDR3 has 14 residues. Germline CDR1 and CDR2: ENHRY and SYGVKD. General study points: A suggestion made by the authors is that each seasonal influenza vaccination recruits few new T cells.

TCRdb recomputed calls from the RT-PCR reads with MiXCR, one row per CDR3 protein. This table holds about 620,000 distinct CDR3 sequences, roughly 12% found once. This clonotype originated in a man between 45 and 60 years old who received an inactivated influenza vaccine. The sequences come from PBMCs from blood, collected on the day of vaccination. V is TRBV10-3 and J is TRBJ2-6, with TRBD1 as a possible D gene (6 bases). The CDR3 protein is CAGSQGAGANVLTF. As DNA, the CDR3 is TGTGCCGGATCACAGGGCGCTGGGGCCAACGTCCTGACTTTC.